Each of the 7 T cell receptor beta chains below was sequenced from the same sample in a study of spatial heterogeneity in lung cancer. Regarding time point: sample taken at primary tumor resection. Whole RNA obtained from tumor, nontumor lung or frozen PBMC underwent sequencing without sorting. MiXCR was run by TCRdb on the 5' RACE reads, yielding one entry per CDR3 protein. The sample has 20,000 to 25,000 distinct CDR3 sequences, around 5% seen once. This sample comprised PBMCs, obtained at surgery. Every receptor here comes from a male donor with early-stage non-small cell lung cancer.

This clonotype was counted between two and nine times. The chain carries TRBV3-1 and TRBJ2-3; either TRBD1 or TRBD2 may supply D (6 bases each). The germline V gene has CDR1 LGHDT and CDR2 YNNKEL (reference sequence). CDR3 length equals 15 residues. Deletions cut 1 base from V and 6 bases from J, with 14 bases between. The CDR3 loop reads CASSQGTGAVDTQYF. The CDR3, as DNA: TGTGCCAGCAGCCAAGGAACGGGGGCTGTCGATACGCAGTATTTT.

This clonotype was recorded many times. The rearrangement joins TRBV7-9 to TRBJ2-2; tentatively, D is TRBD2 (5 bases). CDR3 length: 16 residues. V was shortened by 4 bases and J by 1 base, with 13 bases between the two germline ends. Germline V lookup: CDR1 SEHNR, CDR2 FQNEAQ (reference sequence). Here the CDR3 reads CASSSETRGNTGELFF. The CDR3 DNA follows: TGTGCCAGCAGCTCCGAAACCCGGGGGAACACCGGGGAGCTGTTTTTT.

This clonotype has only a few counts. J is TRBJ2-7 and V is TRBV12-3 or TRBV12-4, with D perhaps matching TRBD1 (8 bases). V lost 6 bases to trimming and J lost 0 bases, with 12 bases between them. The CDR3 is 14 amino acids. The CDR3 spells CASRQGGTSYEQYF. Here the CDR3 DNA reads TGTGCCAGCAGACAGGGGGGGACCTCCTACGAGCAGTACTTC.

This clonotype has at least ten counts. The rearrangement uses TRBV9 and TRBJ2-7; D possibly corresponds to TRBD1 (5 bases). The CDR3 covers 14 residues. The germline V and J ends were trimmed by 3 bases and 2 bases, with 12 bases remaining between them. The V gene's germline CDR1 is SGDLS and CDR2 YYNGEE. The DNA for the CDR3 is TGTGCCAGCAGCGAACAGGTTGCCGCCTACGAGCAGTACTTC. Its protein is CASSEQVAAYEQYF.

This clonotype was picked up many times. J is TRBJ2-1 and V is TRBV4-1, with D possibly matching TRBD1 (5 bases). Germline CDR1 and CDR2: MGHRA and YSYEKL. Trimming took 3 bases from V and 4 from J, leaving 19 bases between them. There are 17 residues in the CDR3. CDR3 protein: CASSHLPDSGPYNEQFF. The CDR3 DNA reads as TGCGCCAGCAGCCACTTACCCGACAGTGGCCCTTACAATGAGCAGTTCTTC.

This clonotype was picked up many times. The V and J genes are TRBV28 and TRBJ2-1; TRBD1 matches at 8 bases. Germline CDR1 and CDR2: MDHEN and SYDVKM. J was trimmed by 4 bases and V by 2 bases; bases with no gene match: 13. The CDR3 covers 18 residues. The CDR3 loop is CASSLLDTGTGLYNEQFF. CDR3 bases: TGTGCCAGCAGTTTACTAGACACCGGGACAGGTTTATACAATGAGCAGTTCTTC. Full variable domain (remainder filled in from reference TRBV28 and TRBJ2-1): DVKVTQSSRYLVKRTGEKVFLECVQDMDHENMFWYRQDPGLGLRLIYFSYDVKMKEKGDIPEGYSVSREKKERFSLILESASTNQTSMYLCASSLLDTGTGLYNEQFFGPGTRLTVL.

Ten or more counts support this clonotype. The rearrangement links TRBV10-2 to TRBJ1-5; weak D call: TRBD1 (6 bases). Germline loops: CDR1 WSHSY, CDR2 SAAADI. This CDR3 spans 13 amino acids. V was pared by 8 bases and J by 4 bases, with 12 bases between. CDR3 in amino acids: CASGGQVNQPQHF. The CDR3 region has the DNA TGCGCCAGCGGGGGACAAGTAAATCAGCCCCAGCATTTT.